This TCR beta chain was recorded in a study of blood T cell repertoires in COVID-19. Study details: The samples span acute and convalescent COVID-19 from the United States, Italy and Spain.

This clone showed up just a few times. Some clones are missing from TCRdb's copy, which holds only in-frame ones; the method was immunoSEQ multiplex PCR. Of about 140,000 clones listed, about 86% are singletons. The ends were cut back, 3 bases at V and 11 bases at J, with 11 bases in the middle. This CDR3 has 12 residues. This receptor was identified in a woman aged 50 to 60 with active or convalescent COVID-19. The chain couples TRBV12-3 or TRBV12-4 to TRBJ1-5; tentatively, D is TRBD1 (6 bases). The sample was peripheral blood. CDR3 residues: CASSFGGLTQHF. The CDR3 coding sequence is TGTGCCAGCAGTTTCGGGGGGCTGACCCAGCATTTT.